This T cell receptor (beta chain) was retrieved from a study of T cell responses to AZD1222 COVID-19 vaccine. Study results and limitations: Regions left unmutated in variants are reportedly the target of nearly half of spike-specific TCRs.

TCRdb's copy holds only in-frame clones and misses some; the assay was immunoSEQ multiplex PCR. This table holds 100,000 to 150,000 clones, more than 85% found once. Concerning this clone: Its antigen remains unknown.

This sequence was found in an adult who received the AZD1222 COVID-19 vaccine. The starting material was peripheral blood, obtained 28 days after the second AZD1222 dose.

CDR3 residues: CASLLSPPGRSTDTQYF. As DNA, the CDR3 is TGTGCCAGCTTACTTAGCCCCCCGGGACGGAGCACAGATACGCAGTATTTT. V and J are TRBV7-9 and TRBJ2-3; D is perhaps TRBD1 or TRBD2 (5 bases each). Trimming removed 8 bases at V and 0 bases at J, with 21 bases between. The CDR3 contains 17 residues. CDR1 SEHNR and CDR2 FQNEAQ come from the germline V gene (reference sequence).